This T cell receptor beta chain was profiled in a study of blood T cells in healthy people across ages. PCR was performed a second time for roughly 7 to 12 cycles using a sample-barcoded 5' primer and a J-beta primer mix. Every molecule of cDNA carried a tag from a template-switch adaptor with 12 random nucleotides. In TCRdb, the 5' RACE reads were re-called with MiXCR into one record per CDR3 protein. The sample includes hundreds of thousands of distinct CDR3 sequences, 27% seen only once; the top ten take approximately 3.5%. The CDR3 covers 14 residues. The V segment lost 2 bases and the J segment 6 bases; nucleotides outside the gene matches: 5. Germline V CDR1 and CDR2: SGHRS, YFSETQ. This sample also appeared in a second study, on T cells of mothers and their children.

The sample consisted of blood. This chain connects TRBV5-1 to TRBJ2-1; TRBD1 matches at 7 bases. This TCR derives from a boy between 2 and 10 years old in good health. CDR3 DNA: TGCGCCAGCAGCTTAGGGGACAGATCCAATGAGCAGTTCTTC. This codes for CASSLGDRSNEQFF.